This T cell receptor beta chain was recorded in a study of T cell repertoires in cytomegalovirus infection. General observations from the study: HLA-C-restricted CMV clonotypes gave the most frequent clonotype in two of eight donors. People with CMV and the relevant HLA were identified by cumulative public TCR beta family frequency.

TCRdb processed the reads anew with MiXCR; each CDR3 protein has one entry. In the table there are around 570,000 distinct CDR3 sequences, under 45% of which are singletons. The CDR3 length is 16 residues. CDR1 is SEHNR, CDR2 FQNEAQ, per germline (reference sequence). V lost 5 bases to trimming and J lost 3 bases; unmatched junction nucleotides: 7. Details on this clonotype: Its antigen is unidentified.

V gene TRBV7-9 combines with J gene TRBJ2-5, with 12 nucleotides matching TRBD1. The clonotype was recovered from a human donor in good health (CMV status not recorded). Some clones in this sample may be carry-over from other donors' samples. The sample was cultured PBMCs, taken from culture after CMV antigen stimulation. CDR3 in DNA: TGTGCCAGCAGCGCCTCCGGGACAGGGGGCGAAGAGACCCAGTACTTC. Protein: CASSASGTGGEETQYF.